The T cell receptor beta chain under discussion was sequenced for a study of CD8 T cells in Susac syndrome (dated by TCRdb to between 2018 and 2021). Study-wide context: Among the Susac syndrome patients who were sequenced, clinically active disease was present in six and clinical remission was observed in eight or nine. At blood withdrawal, Susac syndrome patients were therapy-naive, treated with corticosteroids (with IVIg additionally given to some), or treated with IVIg alone. The study used repertoire sequencing to test whether antigen drove CD8+ T cell activation and differentiation in Susac syndrome. Study-wide conclusions, independent of this receptor: The number of individuals in the TCR sequencing and HLA analysis was acknowledged as relatively small. In patients with Susac syndrome, the CD4+ T cell repertoire showed no detectable clonal expansion.

This clonotype registers as medium-sized (0.01 to 0.1%) within its sample. Its target antigen remains unknown. No much larger clone exists at a distance of one base, and base qualities are not known. RNA was extracted with the RNeasy kit and about 0.5 to 1 ug was reverse transcribed using random hexamers. TCR beta CDR3 regions were amplified with the immunoSEQ multiplex PCR assay covering 54 Vbeta and 13 Jbeta segments. Bias from PCR amplification was corrected by using a synthetic template baseline for primer optimization and for computational correction. In the original analysis: Reads were annotated to V, D and J genes per IMGT and analyzed with immunoSEQ Analyzer, keeping only productive sequences. Clonality was computed as one minus Shannon entropy normalized by log2 of the number of productive unique sequences. Public and private clones were assessed among the 100 most prevalent clones of each patient and control. A clone was defined as Susac-specific if it was absent from the healthy and MS cohorts, from over a thousand published viral clones and from other ImmuneACCESS disease sequences. The public reads were reanalyzed by TCRdb: fastp trimming at Q25, MiXCR alignment, in-frame beta chains only. Each entry merges the rows of one CDR3 protein and shows their most common DNA and genes. It is TCRdb's table, rather than the study itself, that gives the V and J calls and clone size. In this sample the table shows 150,000 to 160,000 distinct CDR3 sequences, approximately 95% of which occur a single time. Of the sample, 0.16% falls within the top ten clones.

CDR1 and CDR2 were assigned from the germline V gene (reference sequence) as SEHNR and FQNEAQ. The CDR3, from cysteine to phenylalanine, totals 16 residues. The read is trimmed to its CDR3 DNA, 48 bases read in frame from base 1. V trim: 6 bases; J trim: 5 bases; unmatched bases: 11. Peripheral blood CD8+ and CD4+ T cells from healthy donors, Susac syndrome patients and multiple sclerosis patients were profiled using high-throughput TCR beta sequencing. Susac syndrome patients met recently defined diagnostic criteria for definite or probable disease. Bulk CD8+ and CD4+ T cells were purified by magnetic negative isolation, whereas CD8+ TEMRA cells were enriched by FACS. Blood was collected in EDTA tubes and processed within 24 hours, with PBMCs isolated through density gradient centrifugation. PBMCs intended for TCR sequencing were cryopreserved in liquid nitrogen and were subsequently thawed in a 37 degrees C water bath. The sorted or isolated CD4+, CD8+ and CD8+ TEMRA cells had a purity of 90% or higher.

The chain joins TRBV7-9 to TRBJ2-3; 10 central nucleotides agree with TRBD2. The sequence derives from a human donor with Susac syndrome. Material for sequencing was CD4+ T cells from PBMCs. The nucleotides are TGTGCCAGCAGTCGTGAAGCGGGGGGGCTTAGAGATACGCAGTATTTT. Translated, this is CASSREAGGLRDTQYF.